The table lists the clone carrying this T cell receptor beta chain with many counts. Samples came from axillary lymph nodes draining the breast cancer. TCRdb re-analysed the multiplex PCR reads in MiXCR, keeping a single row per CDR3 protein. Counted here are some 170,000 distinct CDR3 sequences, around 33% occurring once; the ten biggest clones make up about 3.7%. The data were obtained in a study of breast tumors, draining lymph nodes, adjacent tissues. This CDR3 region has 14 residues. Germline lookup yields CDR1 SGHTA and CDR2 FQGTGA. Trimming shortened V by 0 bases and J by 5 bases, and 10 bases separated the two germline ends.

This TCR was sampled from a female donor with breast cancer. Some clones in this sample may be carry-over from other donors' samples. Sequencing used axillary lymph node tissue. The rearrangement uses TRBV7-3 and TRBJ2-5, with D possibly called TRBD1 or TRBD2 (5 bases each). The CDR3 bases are TGTGCCAGCAGCTTAACCGGCTGGGGGGAGACCCAGTACTTC. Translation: CASSLTGWGETQYF.